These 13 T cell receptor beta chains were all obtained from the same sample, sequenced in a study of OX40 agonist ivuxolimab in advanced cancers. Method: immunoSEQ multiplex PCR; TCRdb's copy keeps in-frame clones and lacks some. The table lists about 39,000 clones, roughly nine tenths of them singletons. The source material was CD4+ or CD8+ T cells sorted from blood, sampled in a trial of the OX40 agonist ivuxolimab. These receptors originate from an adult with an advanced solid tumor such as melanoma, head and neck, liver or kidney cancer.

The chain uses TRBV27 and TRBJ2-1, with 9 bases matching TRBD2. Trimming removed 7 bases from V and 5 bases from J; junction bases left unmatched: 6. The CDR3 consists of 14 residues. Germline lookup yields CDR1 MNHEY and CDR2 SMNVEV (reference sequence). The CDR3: CASTGTSLDNEQFF. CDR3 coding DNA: TGTGCCAGCACGGGGACTAGCCTAGACAATGAGCAGTTCTTC.

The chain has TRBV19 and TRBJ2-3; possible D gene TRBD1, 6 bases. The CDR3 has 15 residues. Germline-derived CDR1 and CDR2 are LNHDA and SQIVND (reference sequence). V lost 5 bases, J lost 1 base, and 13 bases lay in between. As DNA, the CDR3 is TGTGCCAGTAGTGCCCCAGGGGTGGGCACAGATACGCAGTATTTT. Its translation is CASSAPGVGTDTQYF. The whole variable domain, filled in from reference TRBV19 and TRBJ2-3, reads DGGITQSPKYLFRKEGQNVTLSCEQNLNHDAMYWYRQDPGQGLRLIYYSQIVNDFQKGDIAEGYSVSREKKESFPLTVTSAQKNPTAFYLCASSAPGVGTDTQYFGPGTRLTVL.

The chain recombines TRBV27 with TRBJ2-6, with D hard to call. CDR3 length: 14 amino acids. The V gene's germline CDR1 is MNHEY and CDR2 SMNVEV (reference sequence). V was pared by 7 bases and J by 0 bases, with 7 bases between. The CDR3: CASKVGSGANVLTF. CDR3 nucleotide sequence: TGTGCCAGCAAAGTAGGCTCTGGGGCCAACGTCCTGACTTTC. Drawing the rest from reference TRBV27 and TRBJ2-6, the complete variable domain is EAQVTQNPRYLITVTGKKLTVTCSQNMNHEYMSWYRQDPGLGLRQIYYSMNVEVTDKGDVPEGYKVSRKEKRNFPLILESPSPNQTSLYFCASKVGSGANVLTFGAGSRLTVL.

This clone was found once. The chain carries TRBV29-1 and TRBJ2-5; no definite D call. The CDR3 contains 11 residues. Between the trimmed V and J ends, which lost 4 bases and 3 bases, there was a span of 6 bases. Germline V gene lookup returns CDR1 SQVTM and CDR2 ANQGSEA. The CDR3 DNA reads TGCAGCGTTGCTGGCGAAGAGACCCAGTACTTC. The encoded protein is CSVAGEETQYF. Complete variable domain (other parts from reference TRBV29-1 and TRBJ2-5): SAVISQKPSRDICQRGTSLTIQCQVDSQVTMMFWYRQQPGQSLTLIATANQGSEATYESGFVIDKFPISRPNLTFSTLTVSNMSPEDSSIYLCSVAGEETQYFGPGTRLLVL.

CDR3 amino acids: CASSPGWNTEAFF. In DNA form, the CDR3 reads TGTGCCAGCAGCCCGGGCTGGAACACTGAAGCTTTCTTT. The J gene is TRBJ1-1, the V gene TRBV5-5; D gene ambiguous. This CDR3 comprises 13 residues. The germline V gene has CDR1 SGHKS and CDR2 YYEKEE (reference sequence). The V end was cut by 4 bases, the J end by 1 base, with 8 bases between.

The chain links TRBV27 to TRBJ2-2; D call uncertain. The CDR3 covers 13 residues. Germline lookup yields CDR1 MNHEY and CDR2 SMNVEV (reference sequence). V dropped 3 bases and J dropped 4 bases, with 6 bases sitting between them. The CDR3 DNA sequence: TGTGCCAGCAGTTTTGGATCCACCGGGGAGCTGTTTTTT. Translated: CASSFGSTGELFF.

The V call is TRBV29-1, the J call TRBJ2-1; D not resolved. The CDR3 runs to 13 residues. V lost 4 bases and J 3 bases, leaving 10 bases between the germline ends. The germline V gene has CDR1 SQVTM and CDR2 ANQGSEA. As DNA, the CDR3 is TGCAGCGTTGGACTGGATATCTACAATGAGCAGTTCTTC. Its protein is CSVGLDIYNEQFF.

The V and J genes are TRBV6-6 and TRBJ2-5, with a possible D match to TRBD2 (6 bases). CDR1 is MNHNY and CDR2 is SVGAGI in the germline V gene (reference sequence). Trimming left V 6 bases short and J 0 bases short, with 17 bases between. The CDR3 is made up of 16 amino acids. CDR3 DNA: TGTGCCAGCAGCCTGGAGGGCCCTCTGTACCAAGAGACCCAGTACTTC. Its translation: CASSLEGPLYQETQYF.

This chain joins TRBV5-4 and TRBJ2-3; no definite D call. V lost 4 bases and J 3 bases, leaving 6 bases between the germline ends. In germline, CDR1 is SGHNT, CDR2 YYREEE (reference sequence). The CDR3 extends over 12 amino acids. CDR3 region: CASSGVTDTQYF. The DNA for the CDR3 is TGTGCCAGCAGCGGAGTAACAGATACGCAGTATTTT.

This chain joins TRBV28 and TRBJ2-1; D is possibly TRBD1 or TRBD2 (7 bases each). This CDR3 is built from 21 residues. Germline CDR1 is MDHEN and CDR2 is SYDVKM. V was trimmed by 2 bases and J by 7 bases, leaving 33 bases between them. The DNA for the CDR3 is TGTGCCAGCAGTTTACTACCCTGGACTAGGGCGGGAAGCCAGGGGGGGAATGAGCAGTTCTTC. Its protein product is CASSLLPWTRAGSQGGNEQFF.

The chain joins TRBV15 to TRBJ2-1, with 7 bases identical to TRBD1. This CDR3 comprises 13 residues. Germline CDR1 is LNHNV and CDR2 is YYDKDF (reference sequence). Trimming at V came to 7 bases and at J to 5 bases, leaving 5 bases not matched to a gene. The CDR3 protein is CATKVTGNNEQFF. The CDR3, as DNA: TGTGCCACCAAGGTGACAGGGAACAATGAGCAGTTCTTC.

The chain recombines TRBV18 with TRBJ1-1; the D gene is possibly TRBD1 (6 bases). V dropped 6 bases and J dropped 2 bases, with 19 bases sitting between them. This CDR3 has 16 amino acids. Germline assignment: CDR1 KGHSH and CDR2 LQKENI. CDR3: CASSQFPGHLNTEAFF. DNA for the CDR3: TGTGCCAGCTCCCAATTCCCGGGACATCTAAACACTGAAGCTTTCTTT.

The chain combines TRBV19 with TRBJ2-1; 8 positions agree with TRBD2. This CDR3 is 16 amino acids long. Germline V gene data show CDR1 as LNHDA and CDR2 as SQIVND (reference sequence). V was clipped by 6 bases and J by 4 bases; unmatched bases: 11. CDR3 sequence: CASSELTAGAYNEQFF. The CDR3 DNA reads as TGTGCCAGTAGCGAACTAACAGCGGGAGCTTACAATGAGCAGTTCTTC. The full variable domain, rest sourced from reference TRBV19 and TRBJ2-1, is DGGITQSPKYLFRKEGQNVTLSCEQNLNHDAMYWYRQDPGQGLRLIYYSQIVNDFQKGDIAEGYSVSREKKESFPLTVTSAQKNPTAFYLCASSELTAGAYNEQFFGPGTRLTVL.